Listed here are 12 T cell receptor beta chains from one sample, sequenced in a study of cytomegalovirus exposure and HLA in healthy donors. In the PCR, 60 Vbeta and 13 Jbeta primers were used. Using immunoSEQ multiplex PCR, the repertoire was profiled, and TCRdb retains in-frame clones only, with some absent. Here the sample spans under 200,000 clones, approximately 82% being singletons. The sequenced sample was PBMCs. The receptors here all came from a man in his forties in good health and CMV-seropositive.

The V gene is TRBV7-2, the J gene TRBJ1-2; D unresolved. V gave up 1 base and J gave up 0 bases, with 9 bases separating them. Germline values: CDR1 SGHTA, CDR2 FQGNSA. CDR3 size: 15 residues. Here the CDR3 reads CASSLGTVPNYGYTF. The CDR3 nucleotides are TGTGCCAGCAGCTTAGGAACAGTTCCTAACTATGGCTACACCTTC. The whole variable domain, remainder taken from reference TRBV7-2 and TRBJ1-2, is GAGVSQSPSNKVTEKGKDVELRCDPISGHTALYWYRQSLGQGLEFLIYFQGNSAPDKSGLPSDRFSAERTGGSVSTLTIQRTQQEDSAVYLCASSLGTVPNYGYTFGSGTRLTVV.

The V and J genes are TRBV7-2 and TRBJ1-2; the D gene is possibly TRBD1 (6 bases). CDR1 and CDR2 from the germline V gene are SGHTA and FQGNSA. V was trimmed by 1 base and J by 4 bases, leaving 13 bases between them. This CDR3 is 15 amino acids long. The CDR3 region has the DNA TGTGCCAGCAGCTTAGGAGGGGGGGGCGGCTATGGCTACACCTTC. This codes for CASSLGGGGGYGYTF. The complete variable domain, with remaining parts taken from reference TRBV7-2 and TRBJ1-2, reads GAGVSQSPSNKVTEKGKDVELRCDPISGHTALYWYRQSLGQGLEFLIYFQGNSAPDKSGLPSDRFSAERTGGSVSTLTIQRTQQEDSAVYLCASSLGGGGGYGYTFGSGTRLTVV.

The rearrangement uses TRBV25-1 and TRBJ2-2; possible D gene TRBD2, 5 bases. This CDR3 region has 14 residues. V was cut by 5 bases and J by 6 bases, with 13 bases left in between. Germline V gene data show CDR1 as MGHDK and CDR2 as SYGVNS. The CDR3 loop reads CASSLEGRAGELFF. In DNA form, the CDR3 reads TGTGCCAGCAGTCTTGAGGGTCGAGCCGGGGAGCTGTTTTTT.

The chain links TRBV28 to TRBJ2-3; 11 bases are shared with TRBD2. CDR3 size: 16 residues. Germline CDR1 and CDR2: MDHEN and SYDVKM. V shed 2 bases and J 3 bases; nucleotides not matched to a gene: 4. Here the CDR3 reads CASSLTSGRSTDTQYF. The CDR3, as DNA: TGTGCCAGCAGTTTAACTAGCGGGAGAAGTACAGATACGCAGTATTTT.

The chain recombines TRBV5-8 with TRBJ2-7; 15 bases are shared with TRBD2. The CDR3 runs 17 residues. Trimming took 0 bases from V and 3 from J; bases not matched to a gene: 4. Germline V gene data show CDR1 as SGHTS and CDR2 as YDEGEE. This CDR3 is CASSLGGLAGGSYEQYF. In DNA, the CDR3 is TGTGCCAGCAGCTTGGGGGGACTAGCGGGAGGAAGCTACGAGCAGTACTTC. Supplemented by reference TRBV5-8 and TRBJ2-7, the full variable domain reads EAGVTQSPTHLIKTRGQQATLRCSPISGHTSVYWYQQALGLGLQFLLWYDEGEERNRGNFPPRFSGRQFPNYSSELNVNALELEDSALYLCASSLGGLAGGSYEQYFGPGTRLTVT.

The CDR3, as DNA: TGTGCCAGCAGCTTGGGGAGGGGAAAGTACGAGCAGTACTTC. This sequence encodes CASSLGRGKYEQYF. The chain has TRBV5-6 and TRBJ2-5; D possibly corresponds to TRBD2 (6 bases). The J call is doubtful: the DNA matches TRBJ2-7 better. The CDR3 sequence is 14 residues long. Germline values: CDR1 SGHDT, CDR2 YYEEEE.

A single count supports this clone. The chain employs TRBV11-2 and TRBJ1-2, with 7 bases aligning to TRBD1. Germline assignment: CDR1 SGHAT and CDR2 FQNNGV. The CDR3 runs 15 residues. V lost 5 bases and J lost 6; bases outside the gene matches: 12. The DNA for the CDR3 is TGTGCCAGCAGCCTAAAGACAGGGAAGGAGGATGGCTACACCTTC. It yields the protein CASSLKTGKEDGYTF.

This chain joins TRBV27 and TRBJ1-1, with 8 bases lining up with TRBD1. This CDR3 is built from 13 residues. With 6 bases clipped from V and 8 bases from J, the junction kept 8 bases outside the gene matches. Germline lookup yields CDR1 MNHEY and CDR2 SMNVEV (reference sequence). The CDR3 spells CASSSPGGAEAFF. DNA for the CDR3: TGTGCCAGCAGCTCTCCAGGGGGCGCAGAAGCTTTCTTT.

The rearrangement joins TRBV28 to TRBJ2-7, with 9 bases that match TRBD1. The CDR3 is 15 residues long. Germline-derived CDR1 and CDR2 are MDHEN and SYDVKM. With V trimmed by 5 bases and J by 3 bases, 8 bases remained unmatched. The DNA of the CDR3 is TGTGCCAGCAGTCCACCTCGACAGGGGGTCTACGAGCAGTACTTC. Protein product: CASSPPRQGVYEQYF.

About this clone: The same CDR3 can be traced to other DNA sequences in this sample. V gene TRBV5-1 combines with J gene TRBJ1-1; D unclear. CDR1 is SGHRS, CDR2 YFSETQ, per germline. V dropped 1 base and J dropped 2 bases, with 6 bases sitting between them. This CDR3 contains 13 residues. CDR3 in amino acids: CASSLLANTEAFF. The CDR3 DNA is TGCGCCAGCAGCTTGTTAGCTAACACTGAAGCTTTCTTT.

In this sample, this clone turned up a few times. The chain couples TRBV30 to TRBJ1-1; TRBD1 might be the D (6 bases). This CDR3 has 12 residues. Germline CDR1 is GTSNPN and CDR2 is SVGIG (reference sequence). V was shortened by 0 bases and J by 7 bases, with 9 bases between the two germline ends. CDR3: CAWSVQGREAFF. The CDR3 DNA reads as TGTGCCTGGAGTGTACAGGGACGTGAAGCTTTCTTT.

This chain joins TRBV5-6 and TRBJ1-3; TRBD1 matches 11 bases. CDR3 size: 17 residues. CDR1 SGHDT and CDR2 YYEEEE come from the germline V gene. Losses at the gene ends were 4 bases for V and 0 bases for J; bases not matched to a gene: 6. CDR3 coding DNA: TGTGCCAGCAGCCAGGACAGGGGGCATAACTCTGGAAACACCATATATTTT. Translated, it gives CASSQDRGHNSGNTIYF.